Each of the 13 T cell receptor beta chains below was sequenced from the same sample in a study of CD8 T cells in Susac syndrome. RNA in amounts of 0.5 to 1 ug was reverse transcribed with random hexamers. TCRdb re-called the immunoSEQ multiplex PCR reads through MiXCR, storing one row per CDR3 protein. The sample lists under 250,000 distinct CDR3 sequences, approximately 92% occurring once. The specimen was CD4+ T cells from PBMCs. Source of these receptors: a human donor with multiple sclerosis.

The rearrangement joins TRBV20-1 to TRBJ1-1, with D uncertain. The CDR3 loop spans 14 amino acids. Trimming left V 3 bases short and J 3 bases short, with 14 bases between. Germline loops: CDR1 DFQATT, CDR2 SNEGSKA (reference sequence). Written as DNA, the CDR3 is TGCAGTGCTAGTACTGGAGAGCGGCACACTGAAGCTTTCTTT. Residues: CSASTGERHTEAFF.

V gene TRBV18 combines with J gene TRBJ1-1; D is undetermined. CDR3 size: 14 residues. The germline V and J ends were trimmed by 3 bases and 6 bases, with 14 bases remaining between them. CDR1 and CDR2 (germline): KGHSH, LQKENI. CDR3 loop: CASSPGLLRAEAFF. The CDR3 DNA sequence: TGTGCCAGCTCACCGGGCTTATTACGAGCTGAAGCTTTCTTT. The full variable domain, its missing parts supplied by reference TRBV18 and TRBJ1-1, is NAGVMQNPRHLVRRRGQEARLRCSPMKGHSHVYWYRQLPEEGLKFMVYLQKENIIDESGMPKERFSAEFPKEGPSILRIQQVVRGDSAAYFCASSPGLLRAEAFFGQGTRLTVV.

As to this clonotype: A junction boundary mismatches the germline segment, possibly from a read error. V gene TRBV6-5 combines with J gene TRBJ1-4; D gene ambiguous. The CDR3 length is 13 residues. Germline CDR1 reads MNHEY; CDR2 reads SVGAGI. The DNA for the CDR3 is TGTGCCAGCATGGCAGGCCCCAATGGAAAACTGTTTTTT. As protein: CASMAGPNGKLFF.

The CDR3 region is CASSQMWSGANVLTF. The CDR3, as DNA: TGTGCCAGCAGCCAAATGTGGTCTGGGGCCAACGTCCTGACTTTC. The rearrangement joins TRBV3-1 to TRBJ2-6, with D unclear. Germline lookup yields CDR1 LGHDT and CDR2 YNNKEL (reference sequence). The CDR3 is 15 amino acids. Trimming cost V 2 bases and J 1 base, with 6 bases left between them. The whole variable domain, remainder taken from reference TRBV3-1 and TRBJ2-6, is DTAVSQTPKYLVTQMGNDKSIKCEQNLGHDTMYWYKQDSKKFLKIMFSYNNKELIINETVPNRFSPKSPDKAHLNLHINSLELGDSAVYFCASSQMWSGANVLTFGAGSRLTVL.

The chain carries TRBV12-3 or TRBV12-4 and TRBJ2-2; D gene uncertain. The CDR3 has 14 residues. Trimming removed 3 bases at V and 5 bases at J, with 10 bases between. This CDR3 reads CASSLRMETGELFF. In nucleotides, the CDR3 is TGTGCCAGCAGTTTGAGGATGGAGACCGGGGAGCTGTTTTTT.

DNA for the CDR3: TGCAGCGTGCGTCCGGGAGCCTACGAGCAGTACTTC. Its protein is CSVRPGAYEQYF. This chain links TRBV29-1 with TRBJ2-7, with a possible D match to TRBD2 (6 bases). Germline CDR1 and CDR2: SQVTM and ANQGSEA. Trimming left V 6 bases short and J 2 bases short, with 11 bases between. The CDR3 consists of 12 residues.

V usage is TRBV19 and J usage is TRBJ2-7, with D possibly TRBD2 on 6 matching bases. This CDR3 is 16 amino acids long. The germline V gene has CDR1 LNHDA and CDR2 SQIVND (reference sequence). V lost 5 bases to trimming and J lost 2 bases, with 19 bases between them. CDR3 loop: CASSSYALAPTYEQYV. CDR3 nucleotide sequence: TGTGCCAGTAGTTCTTACGCCCTAGCGCCTACCTACGAGCAGTACGTC.

This chain uses TRBV21-1 with TRBJ2-7; the table's D call of TRBD1 was not tested on the DNA. TRBV21-1 is deemed a pseudogene. This CDR3 contains 17 residues. The CDR3, as DNA: TGTGCCAGCAGCAAAGCTCCACGAGCGGACAGGCTCTACGAGCAGTACGTC. Its protein is CASSKAPRADRLYEQYV.

The chain joins TRBV20-1 to TRBJ2-5, with 10 bases identical to TRBD2. After removal of 2 bases from V and 5 bases from J, the junction contained 14 bases not matched to a gene. The germline CDR1 and CDR2 sequences are DFQATT and SNEGSKA (reference sequence). This CDR3 has 17 amino acids. CDR3 DNA: TGCAGTGCTAGAAGTTCTAGCGGGAGAACCCGCGAGGAGACCCAGTACTTC. As protein: CSARSSSGRTREETQYF.

In this sample, this clonotype turned up once. V gene TRBV7-9 combines with J gene TRBJ2-2; tentatively, D is TRBD1 (5 bases). CDR1 and CDR2 (germline): SEHNR, FQNEAQ (reference sequence). CDR3 length: 15 amino acids. Trimming took 5 bases from V and 8 from J, leaving 18 bases between them. The CDR3 loop reads CASSPRAGRLGELFF. The CDR3 DNA reads as TGTGCCAGCAGCCCCCGGGCAGGGCGATTGGGGGAGCTGTTTTTT.

As regards this clonotype: At one of its ends the junction is not consistent with the germline gene, which may arise from a read error. The chain employs TRBV29-1 and TRBJ2-5, with TRBD1 identical over 11 bases. The CDR3 consists of 16 residues. Germline V CDR1 and CDR2: SQVTM, ANQGSEA. CDR3: CSVEPAGTGGKETQYF. CDR3 nucleotides: TGCAGCGTTGAACCGGCCGGGACAGGGGGGAAAGAGACTCAGTACTTC.

The V call is TRBV7-9, the J call TRBJ2-2; D remains ambiguous. The V gene lost 5 bases and the J gene lost 1 base, with 11 bases spanning the gap. The CDR3 contains 15 residues. Germline CDR1 reads SEHNR; CDR2 reads FQNEAQ (reference sequence). CDR3 sequence: CASSRRAGNTGELFF. The CDR3 DNA reads as TGTGCCAGCAGCCGTAGGGCCGGGAACACCGGGGAGCTGTTTTTT.

This chain connects TRBV30 to TRBJ2-2; maybe TRBD2 (6 bases). V shed 4 bases and J shed 6 bases, with 15 bases lying between them. Germline CDR1 GTSNPN, CDR2 SVGIG (reference sequence). This CDR3 is 14 amino acids long. CDR3 loop: CAWTPGLNPGELFF. CDR3 nucleotide sequence: TGTGCCTGGACCCCGGGACTTAACCCCGGGGAGCTGTTTTTT. The entire variable domain, with the rest obtained from reference TRBV30 and TRBJ2-2, is as follows: SQTIHQWPATLVQPVGSPLSLECTVEGTSNPNLYWYRQAAGRGLQLLFYSVGIGQISSEVPQNLSASRPQDRQFILSSKKLLLSDSGFYLCAWTPGLNPGELFFGEGSRLTVL.